The 18 T cell receptor beta chains below come from one sample, sequenced in a study of blood T cell repertoires in COVID-19. Repertoires were generated with immunoSEQ multiplex PCR, while TCRdb's copy carries only in-frame clones and drops some. The sample holds approximately 350,000 clones, 75% to 90% seen once. The specimen sequenced was peripheral blood. The origin of the receptors is a woman between 55 and 75 years old with COVID-19, enrolled during active disease.

Here the CDR3 reads CASSPFSGGANEQFF. DNA of the CDR3: TGCGCCAGCAGCCCCTTCAGCGGGGGGGCGAATGAGCAGTTCTTC. The chain uses TRBV5-1 and TRBJ2-1; TRBD2 agrees at 10 bases. Looked up from germline, CDR1 is SGHRS and CDR2 is YFSETQ. The junction had 8 bases not matched to a gene; V was cut back by 4 bases and J by 7 bases. CDR3 length: 15 amino acids.

This chain connects TRBV15 to TRBJ1-1; D unresolved. The CDR3 contains 13 residues. Trimming took 5 bases from V and 5 from J, leaving 12 bases between them. From germline, CDR1 is LNHNV and CDR2 YYDKDF (reference sequence). The CDR3 sequence is CATSAEGRTEAFF. Here the CDR3 DNA reads TGTGCCACCAGCGCGGAGGGTAGGACTGAAGCTTTCTTT.

Here the CDR3 reads CASGRTSGVGNEQFF. The CDR3 DNA is TGTGCCAGCGGCCGGACTAGCGGGGTGGGTAATGAGCAGTTCTTC. The chain employs TRBV6-5 and TRBJ2-1, with 12 bases lining up with TRBD2. Germline CDR1 reads MNHEY; CDR2 reads SVGAGI. CDR3 length equals 15 residues. The V and J ends lost 8 bases and 7 bases, in that order; junction bases with no gene match: 9.

The V gene is TRBV21-1, the J gene TRBJ2-3; the table's TRBD1 call for D was not verified on the DNA. TRBV21-1 is a listed pseudogene. The CDR3 runs 16 residues. CDR3 sequence (DNA): TGTGCCAGCAGCCCACAGGGTTGTCCAAGCACAGATACGCAGTATTTT. Amino acids: CASSPQGCPSTDTQYF.

The chain uses TRBV3-1 (or the pseudogene TRBV3-2) and TRBJ2-3, with TRBD2 matching over 11 bases. This CDR3 is 15 amino acids long. Trimming took 4 bases from V and 2 from J; bases not matched to a gene: 2. Per the germline V gene, CDR1 is LGHDT and CDR2 is YNNKEL (reference sequence). In DNA, the CDR3 is TGTGCCAGCAGCCCACTAGCGGGGGCCACAGATACGCAGTATTTT. It is translated as CASSPLAGATDTQYF.

The gene calls are TRBV1 and TRBJ1-1; the tabulated D call, TRBD1, remains unverified against the DNA. TRBV1 is an annotated pseudogene. This CDR3 spans 11 amino acids. For the CDR3, the DNA is TGCACCAACAGGGGGCGGACTGAAGCTTTCTTT. Amino acids: CTNRGRTEAFF.

J is TRBJ2-5 and V is TRBV24-1; 8 bases fit TRBD1. The length of the CDR3 is 15 residues. Germline V lookup: CDR1 KGHDR, CDR2 SFDVKD. After removal of 4 bases from V and 4 bases from J, the junction contained 7 bases not matched to a gene. The CDR3 loop is CATSETGQGVETQYF. The CDR3 nucleotides read TGTGCCACCAGTGAGACCGGACAGGGTGTAGAGACCCAGTACTTC.

This chain joins TRBV18 and TRBJ2-5; 16 bases agree with TRBD2. This CDR3 has 19 residues. V shed 3 bases, J shed 1 base, and the junction held 8 bases outside the gene matches. Germline V gives CDR1 KGHSH, CDR2 LQKENI. CDR3 protein: CASSPLRGLAGGPQETQYF. DNA for the CDR3: TGTGCCAGCTCACCGCTCAGGGGACTAGCGGGGGGGCCCCAAGAGACCCAGTACTTC.

This clone was counted once. CDR3 sequence (DNA): TGTGCCAGCTCACCACCGGGGGGGTATGGGAATTCACCCCTCCACTTT. It is translated as CASSPPGGYGNSPLHF. The chain joins TRBV18 to TRBJ1-6, with D maybe TRBD1 (5 bases). This CDR3 is built from 16 residues. V was trimmed by 0 bases and J by 7 bases, leaving 13 bases between them. Germline-derived CDR1 and CDR2 are KGHSH and LQKENI.

The genes are TRBV7-7 and TRBJ1-6, with 8 bases that match TRBD1. Germline V gene data show CDR1 as SSHAT and CDR2 as FNYEAQ (reference sequence). V dropped 4 bases and J dropped 5; count of bases not matched to a gene: 4. The CDR3 totals 15 residues. CDR3 residues: CASSSGQGHNSPLHF. The CDR3 DNA sequence: TGTGCCAGCAGCTCCGGACAGGGACATAATTCACCCCTCCACTTT.

The chain has TRBV5-1 and TRBJ2-7; TRBD2 matches at 14 bases. Germline V gives CDR1 SGHRS, CDR2 YFSETQ. The CDR3 sequence is 16 residues long. The trim removed 3 bases at V and 2 bases at J, leaving 4 bases unmatched. The CDR3 nucleotides are TGCGCCAGCAGCTGGGGGACTAGCGGGGGTCCCTACGAGCAGTACTTC. This codes for CASSWGTSGGPYEQYF. Full variable domain (remainder filled in from reference TRBV5-1 and TRBJ2-7): KAGVTQTPRYLIKTRGQQVTLSCSPISGHRSVSWYQQTPGQGLQFLFEYFSETQRNKGNFPGRFSGRQFSNSRSEMNVSTLELGDSALYLCASSWGTSGGPYEQYFGPGTRLTVT.

The chain is built from TRBV5-1 and TRBJ2-2, with 7 positions matching TRBD2. The J segment lost 4 bases and the V segment lost 4 bases, leaving 10 bases of the junction unmatched. There are 16 residues in the CDR3. Germline CDR1 SGHRS, CDR2 YFSETQ. DNA of the CDR3: TGCGCCAGCAGCATAGGGGAGGGTCCAGCCACCGGGGAGCTGTTTTTT. The encoded protein is CASSIGEGPATGELFF.

The gene calls are TRBV24-1 and TRBJ2-2; 11 positions agree with TRBD2. The CDR3 runs 15 residues. Germline values: CDR1 KGHDR, CDR2 SFDVKD. V lost 4 bases, J lost 7 bases, and 4 bases stayed unmatched. CDR3 nucleotides: TGTGCCACCAGTGACCCCGGGACTAGCGGCGGGGAGCTGTTTTTT. Translation: CATSDPGTSGGELFF.

The genes are TRBV5-1 and TRBJ2-1; 10 nucleotides agree with TRBD2. V shed 0 bases and J 10 bases; nucleotides not matched to a gene: 7. The CDR3 runs to 15 residues. CDR1 and CDR2 from the germline V gene are SGHRS and YFSETQ. The CDR3 spells CASSLGGTSVGEQFF. Here the CDR3 DNA reads TGCGCCAGCAGCTTGGGCGGGACTAGCGTTGGGGAGCAGTTCTTC. The whole variable domain, remainder taken from reference TRBV5-1 and TRBJ2-1, is KAGVTQTPRYLIKTRGQQVTLSCSPISGHRSVSWYQQTPGQGLQFLFEYFSETQRNKGNFPGRFSGRQFSNSRSEMNVSTLELGDSALYLCASSLGGTSVGEQFFGPGTRLTVL.

The chain has TRBV15 and TRBJ1-4; 9 bases map to TRBD1. The CDR3 has 15 amino acids. Germline-derived CDR1 and CDR2 are LNHNV and YYDKDF (reference sequence). Trimming cost V 1 base and J 7 bases; bases outside gene matches: 4. The CDR3 protein is CATSRGGQGGEKLFF. In DNA, the CDR3 is TGTGCCACCAGCAGAGGGGGACAGGGTGGTGAAAAACTGTTTTTT.

This clone was recorded only once. The rearrangement joins TRBV7-3 to TRBJ1-1; 9 bases are shared with TRBD1. From germline, CDR1 is SGHTA and CDR2 FQGTGA. The V segment lost 9 bases and the J segment 1 base; nucleotides outside the gene matches: 9. The CDR3 spans 15 residues. CDR3 loop: CARNETGQGNTEAFF. The CDR3 nucleotides read TGTGCCAGAAACGAAACGGGACAGGGGAACACTGAAGCTTTCTTT.

Only one count was recorded for this clone. The rearrangement joins TRBV7-6 to TRBJ1-4; D is undetermined. This CDR3 is built from 16 residues. In germline, CDR1 is SGHVS, CDR2 FNYEAQ. V lost 1 base to trimming and J lost 8 bases, with 17 bases between them. The CDR3, as DNA: TGTGCCAGCAGCTTAGATAGGGCAGGCGGAGGGGAAAAACTGTTTTTT. This encodes CASSLDRAGGGEKLFF.

The gene calls are TRBV6-2 or TRBV6-3 and TRBJ1-5; TRBD1 matches 8 bases. The CDR3 has 18 residues. Germline CDR1 is MNHEY and CDR2 is SVGEGT. Unmatched junction bases numbered 11, after V lost 1 base and J lost 3 bases. CDR3 nucleotide sequence: TGTGCCAGCAGTTACTTCGACAGGGGAATTGGTGACAATCAGCCCCAGCATTTT. Amino acids: CASSYFDRGIGDNQPQHF.